Listed below are T cell receptor beta chains from one sample, sequenced in a study of T cells in localized non-small cell lung cancer. Method: immunoSEQ multiplex PCR; TCRdb's copy keeps in-frame clones and lacks some. The repertoire includes about 39,000 clones, around 79% of them detected once, and around a third sits in the top ten. The source material was PBMCs, sampled before any cancer treatment. All receptors derive from a woman aged 35 to 75 with stage II squamous cell lung carcinoma. Both conserved end residues are part of each CDR3. A D gene is named only where the DNA matches it firmly. Size tells how often a clone was seen (once, few, many) or the class of an expanded clone, and some rows leave it out.

len,j_gene,d_gene,v_gene,abundance,CDR3aa,CDR3nt
15,TRBJ1-2,-,TRBV14,once,CASSQSLRGDYGYTF,TGTGCCAGCAGCCAAAGTCTAAGGGGAGACTATGGCTACACCTTC
14,TRBJ2-1,TRBD1,TRBV11-2,-,CASSFGTVNNEQFF,TGTGCCAGCAGTTTCGGGACAGTCAACAATGAGCAGTTCTTC
14,TRBJ1-2,-,TRBV6-5,few,CASSYSVRTDGYTF,TGTGCCAGCAGTTACTCAGTCAGAACGGATGGCTACACCTTC
13,TRBJ2-3,-,TRBV15,-,CATSRDRVDTQYF,TGTGCCACCAGCAGAGATCGGGTAGATACGCAGTATTTT
21,TRBJ1-5,-,TRBV19,-,CASSINRASTFVGSGGQPQHF,TGTGCCAGTAGTATTAATCGAGCCAGTACCTTTGTTGGCTCCGGCGGTCAGCCCCAGCATTTT
15,TRBJ2-1,-,TRBV9,-,CASSVGTSDRGEQFF,TGTGCCAGCAGCGTAGGTACTAGTGATCGCGGTGAGCAGTTCTTC
12,TRBJ2-7,TRBD1,TRBV2,-,CASRGQGGEQYF,TGTGCCAGCAGGGGACAGGGGGGCGAGCAGTACTTC
15,TRBJ1-4,-,TRBV4-1,-,CASSQEDGRREKLFF,TGCGCCAGCAGCCAAGAAGACGGGCGGCGTGAAAAACTGTTTTTT
16,TRBJ2-3,-,TRBV19,-,CASSMAGFTSTDTQYF,TGTGCCAGTAGTATGGCAGGATTTACTAGCACAGATACGCAGTATTTT
16,TRBJ1-3,TRBD1,TRBV5-1,-,CASSFSGTGAGNTIYF,TGCGCCAGCAGCTTTTCCGGGACAGGGGCTGGAAACACCATATATTTT
15,TRBJ1-4,-,TRBV5-8,-,CASSPSGTIGEKLFF,TGTGCCAGCAGCCCAAGTGGGACAATCGGAGAAAAACTGTTTTTT
14,TRBJ1-2,-,TRBV7-9,-,CASSLGSRGNGYTF,TGTGCCAGCAGCTTAGGTAGCAGGGGTAATGGCTACACCTTC
15,TRBJ2-1,TRBD1,TRBV6-5,few,CASTPRTGGGDEQFF,TGTGCCAGCACCCCACGGACAGGAGGTGGCGATGAGCAGTTCTTC
14,TRBJ2-5,TRBD2,TRBV5-6,-,CASSLVGTSETQYF,TGTGCCAGCAGCTTGGTCGGGACTAGCGAGACCCAGTACTTC
15,TRBJ1-1,TRBD1,TRBV5-4,-,CASSLGDRSNTEAFF,TGTGCCAGCAGCTTGGGGGACAGATCGAACACTGAAGCTTTCTTT
14,TRBJ2-1,-,TRBV10-3,-,CAISENREGNEQFF,TGTGCCATCAGTGAAAACAGGGAAGGGAATGAGCAGTTCTTC
16,TRBJ2-3,-,TRBV28,-,CASSDSQISPTDTQYF,TGTGCCAGCTCGGACAGCCAAATTTCACCCACAGATACGCAGTATTTT
13,TRBJ1-1,TRBD1,TRBV29-1,-,CSVAQQGDTEAFF,TGCAGCGTTGCCCAACAGGGGGACACTGAAGCTTTCTTT
14,TRBJ2-5,-,TRBV9,few,CASSVGVGEETQYF,TGTGCCAGCAGCGTAGGAGTGGGAGAGGAGACCCAGTACTTC
13,TRBJ2-1,-,TRBV5-1,-,CASSFRSDDEQFF,TGCGCCAGCAGCTTCCGTTCCGACGATGAGCAGTTCTTC